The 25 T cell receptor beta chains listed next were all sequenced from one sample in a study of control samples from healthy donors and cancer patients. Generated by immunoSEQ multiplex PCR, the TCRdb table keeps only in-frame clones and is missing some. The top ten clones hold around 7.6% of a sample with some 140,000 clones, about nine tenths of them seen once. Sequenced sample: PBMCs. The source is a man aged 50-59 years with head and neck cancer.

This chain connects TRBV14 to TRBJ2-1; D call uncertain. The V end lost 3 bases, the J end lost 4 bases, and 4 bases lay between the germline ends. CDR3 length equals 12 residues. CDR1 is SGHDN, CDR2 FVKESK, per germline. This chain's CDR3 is CASSHSYNEQFF. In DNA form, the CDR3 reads TGTGCCAGCAGCCACTCTTACAATGAGCAGTTCTTC.

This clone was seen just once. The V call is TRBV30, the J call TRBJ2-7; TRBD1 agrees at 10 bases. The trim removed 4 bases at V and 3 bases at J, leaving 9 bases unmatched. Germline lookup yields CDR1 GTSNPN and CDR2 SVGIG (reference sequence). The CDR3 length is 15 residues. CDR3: CAWTNRQGAVYEQYF. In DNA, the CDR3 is TGTGCCTGGACCAATAGACAGGGGGCGGTCTACGAGCAGTACTTC.

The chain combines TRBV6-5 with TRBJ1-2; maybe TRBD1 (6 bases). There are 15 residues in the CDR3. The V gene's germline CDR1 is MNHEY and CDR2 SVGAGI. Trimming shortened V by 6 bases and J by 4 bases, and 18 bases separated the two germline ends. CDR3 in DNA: TGTGCCAGCAGGCCGGGACACGAGTTTAGCTATGGCTACACCTTC. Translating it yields CASRPGHEFSYGYTF.

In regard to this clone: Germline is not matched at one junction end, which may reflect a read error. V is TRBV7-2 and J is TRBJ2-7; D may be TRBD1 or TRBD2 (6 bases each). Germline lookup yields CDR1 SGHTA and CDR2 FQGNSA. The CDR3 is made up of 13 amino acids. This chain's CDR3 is CASSREGGYDQYF. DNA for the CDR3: TGTGCCAGCAGCCGAGAGGGGGGCTACGACCAGTACTTC.

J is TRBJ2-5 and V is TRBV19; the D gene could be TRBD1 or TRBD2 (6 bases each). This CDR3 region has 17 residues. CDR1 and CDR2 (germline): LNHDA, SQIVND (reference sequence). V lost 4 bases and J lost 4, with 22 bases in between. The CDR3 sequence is CASSSPRMRGRRETQYF. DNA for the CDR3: TGTGCCAGTAGTAGCCCCCGTATGAGGGGGAGGAGAGAGACCCAGTACTTC.

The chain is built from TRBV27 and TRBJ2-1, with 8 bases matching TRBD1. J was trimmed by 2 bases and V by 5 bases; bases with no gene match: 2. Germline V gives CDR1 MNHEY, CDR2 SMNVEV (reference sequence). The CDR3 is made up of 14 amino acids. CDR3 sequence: CASSEDRAYNEQFF. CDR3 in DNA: TGTGCCAGCAGTGAGGACAGGGCCTACAATGAGCAGTTCTTC.

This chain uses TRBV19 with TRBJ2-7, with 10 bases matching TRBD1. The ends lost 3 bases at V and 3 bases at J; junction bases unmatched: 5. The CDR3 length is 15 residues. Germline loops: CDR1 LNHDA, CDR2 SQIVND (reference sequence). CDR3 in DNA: TGTGCCAGTAGTATGGGGACAGGGGCAGTCTACGAGCAGTACTTC. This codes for CASSMGTGAVYEQYF.

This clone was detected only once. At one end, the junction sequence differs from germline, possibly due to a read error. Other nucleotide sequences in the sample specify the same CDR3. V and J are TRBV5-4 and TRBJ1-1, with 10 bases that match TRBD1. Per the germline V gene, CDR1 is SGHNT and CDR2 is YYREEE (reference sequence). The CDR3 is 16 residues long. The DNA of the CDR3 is TGTGCCAGCAGCTACCCCGGGGACAGGGGTGGCACTGAAGCCTTCTTT. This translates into CASSYPGDRGGTEAFF.

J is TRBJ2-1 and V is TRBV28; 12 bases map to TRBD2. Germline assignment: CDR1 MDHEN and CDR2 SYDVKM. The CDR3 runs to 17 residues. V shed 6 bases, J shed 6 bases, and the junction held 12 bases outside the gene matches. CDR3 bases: TGTGCCAGCAGCCCGACTAGCGGGAGACGGTCCGGCAATGAGCAGTTCTTC. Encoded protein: CASSPTSGRRSGNEQFF.

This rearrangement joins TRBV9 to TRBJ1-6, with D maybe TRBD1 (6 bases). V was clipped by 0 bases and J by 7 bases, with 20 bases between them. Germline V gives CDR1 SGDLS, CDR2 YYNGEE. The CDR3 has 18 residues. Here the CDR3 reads CASSVAAGHLSGNSPLHF. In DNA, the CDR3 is TGTGCCAGCAGCGTAGCTGCGGGACACTTAAGTGGAAATTCACCCCTCCACTTT.

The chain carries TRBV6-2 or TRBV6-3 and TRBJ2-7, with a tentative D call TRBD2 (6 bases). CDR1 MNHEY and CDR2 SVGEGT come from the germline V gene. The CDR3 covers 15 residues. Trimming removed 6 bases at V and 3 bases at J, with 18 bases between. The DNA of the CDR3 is TGTGCCAGCAGCCGAGCGGGCGGACTCTACTACGAGCAGTACTTC. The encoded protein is CASSRAGGLYYEQYF.

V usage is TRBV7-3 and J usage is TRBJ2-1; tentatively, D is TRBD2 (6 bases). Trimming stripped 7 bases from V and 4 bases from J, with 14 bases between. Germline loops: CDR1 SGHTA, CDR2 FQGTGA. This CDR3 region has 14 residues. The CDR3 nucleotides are TGTGCCAGCAAGCCTAGCGCGGAATACAATGAGCAGTTCTTC. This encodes CASKPSAEYNEQFF.

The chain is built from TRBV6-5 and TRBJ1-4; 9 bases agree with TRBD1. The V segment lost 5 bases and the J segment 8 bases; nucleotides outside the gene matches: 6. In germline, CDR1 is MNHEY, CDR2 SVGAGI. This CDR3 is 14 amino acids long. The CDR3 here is CASSMDRGREKLFF. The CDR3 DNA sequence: TGTGCCAGCAGTATGGACAGGGGCAGAGAAAAACTGTTTTTT.

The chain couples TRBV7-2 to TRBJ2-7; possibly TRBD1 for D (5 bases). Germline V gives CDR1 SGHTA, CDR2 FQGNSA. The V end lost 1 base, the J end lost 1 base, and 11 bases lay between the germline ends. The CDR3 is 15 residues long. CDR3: CASSLVAGASYEQYF. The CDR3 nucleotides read TGTGCCAGCAGCTTAGTGGCTGGGGCATCCTACGAGCAGTACTTC.

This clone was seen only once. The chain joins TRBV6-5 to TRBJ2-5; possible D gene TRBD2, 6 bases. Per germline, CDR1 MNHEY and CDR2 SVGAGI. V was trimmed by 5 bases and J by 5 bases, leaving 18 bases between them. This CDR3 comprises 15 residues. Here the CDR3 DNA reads TGTGCCAGCAGTCCCAAGGAGGGGATCTGGGAGACCCAGTACTTC. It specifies CASSPKEGIWETQYF.

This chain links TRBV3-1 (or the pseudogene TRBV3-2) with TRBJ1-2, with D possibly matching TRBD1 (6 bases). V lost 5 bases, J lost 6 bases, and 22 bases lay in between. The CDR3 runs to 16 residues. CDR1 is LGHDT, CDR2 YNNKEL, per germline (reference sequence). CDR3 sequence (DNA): TGTGCCAGCAGCTCACTTTACGGGAAGGGGGTGAATGGCTACACCTTC. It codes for CASSSLYGKGVNGYTF.

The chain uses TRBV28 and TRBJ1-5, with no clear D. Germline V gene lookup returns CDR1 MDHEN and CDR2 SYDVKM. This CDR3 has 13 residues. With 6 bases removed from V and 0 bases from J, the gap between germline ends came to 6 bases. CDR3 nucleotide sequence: TGTGCCAGCAGACAGATTAGCAATCAGCCCCAGCATTTT. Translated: CASRQISNQPQHF. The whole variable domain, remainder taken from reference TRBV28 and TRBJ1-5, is DVKVTQSSRYLVKRTGEKVFLECVQDMDHENMFWYRQDPGLGLRLIYFSYDVKMKEKGDIPEGYSVSREKKERFSLILESASTNQTSMYLCASRQISNQPQHFGDGTRLSIL.

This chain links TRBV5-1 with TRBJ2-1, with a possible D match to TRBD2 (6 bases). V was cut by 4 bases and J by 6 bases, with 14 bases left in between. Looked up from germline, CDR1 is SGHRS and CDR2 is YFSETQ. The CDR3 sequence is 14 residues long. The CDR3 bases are TGCGCCAGCAGCGTGGGACTGCGTCGCAATGAGCAGTTCTTC. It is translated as CASSVGLRRNEQFF.

The DNA for the CDR3 is TGTGCCAGCAGGTATACGGGGGGGACCTACGAGCAGTACTTC. It is translated as CASRYTGGTYEQYF. This chain links TRBV7-9 with TRBJ2-7; 8 positions match TRBD2. Germline CDR1 SEHNR, CDR2 FQNEAQ (reference sequence). V was clipped by 6 bases and J by 2 bases; unmatched bases: 6. CDR3 length: 14 amino acids.

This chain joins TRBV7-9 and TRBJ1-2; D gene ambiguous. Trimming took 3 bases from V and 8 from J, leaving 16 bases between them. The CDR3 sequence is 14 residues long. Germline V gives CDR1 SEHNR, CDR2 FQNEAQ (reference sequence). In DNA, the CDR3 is TGTGCCAGCAGCTTTGATACCGGTTTTGGGGGCTACACCTTC. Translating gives CASSFDTGFGGYTF.

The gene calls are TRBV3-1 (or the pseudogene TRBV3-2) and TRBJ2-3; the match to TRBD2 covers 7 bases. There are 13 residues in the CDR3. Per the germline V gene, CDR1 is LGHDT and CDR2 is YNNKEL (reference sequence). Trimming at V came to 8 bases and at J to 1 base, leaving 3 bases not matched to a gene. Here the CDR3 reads CASAAGGTDTQYF. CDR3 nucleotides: TGTGCCAGCGCGGCGGGGGGCACAGATACGCAGTATTTT.

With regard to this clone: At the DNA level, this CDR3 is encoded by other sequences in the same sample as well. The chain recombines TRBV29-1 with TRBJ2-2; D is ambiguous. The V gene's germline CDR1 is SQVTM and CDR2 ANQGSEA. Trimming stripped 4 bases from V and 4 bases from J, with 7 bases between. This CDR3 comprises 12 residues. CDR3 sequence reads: CSVAQPTGELFF. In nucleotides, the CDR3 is TGCAGCGTTGCCCAACCCACCGGGGAGCTGTTTTTT.

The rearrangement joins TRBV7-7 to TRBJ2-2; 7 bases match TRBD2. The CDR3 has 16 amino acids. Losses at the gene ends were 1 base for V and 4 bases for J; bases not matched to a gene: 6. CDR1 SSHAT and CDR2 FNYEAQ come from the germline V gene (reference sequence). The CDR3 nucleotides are TGTGCCAGCAGCTTAGGGGCGGGAGTCCTCACCGGGGAGCTGTTTTTT. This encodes CASSLGAGVLTGELFF.

This chain's CDR3 is CASTSLVGLTEAFF. DNA of the CDR3: TGTGCCAGCACCTCACTAGTCGGCCTTACTGAAGCTTTCTTT. The rearrangement joins TRBV6-6 to TRBJ1-1, with D hard to call. Looked up from germline, CDR1 is MNHNY and CDR2 is SVGAGI (reference sequence). V was cut by 7 bases and J by 5 bases, with 17 bases left in between. This CDR3 contains 14 residues.

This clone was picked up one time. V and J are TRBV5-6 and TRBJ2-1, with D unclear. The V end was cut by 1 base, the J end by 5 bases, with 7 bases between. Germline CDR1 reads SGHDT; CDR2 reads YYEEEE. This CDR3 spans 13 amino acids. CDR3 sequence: CASSLKTDNEQFF. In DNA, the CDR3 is TGTGCCAGCAGCTTGAAGACTGACAATGAGCAGTTCTTC. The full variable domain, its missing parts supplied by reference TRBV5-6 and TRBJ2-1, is DAGVTQSPTHLIKTRGQQVTLRCSPKSGHDTVSWYQQALGQGPQFIFQYYEEEERQRGNFPDRFSGHQFPNYSSELNVNALLLGDSALYLCASSLKTDNEQFFGPGTRLTVL.